This T cell receptor beta chain was profiled in a study of T-cell reconstitution after alpha-beta-depleted transplantation in children. Preparing the TCRbeta library involved the use of unique molecular identifiers. TCRdb independently ran MiXCR on the PCR reads; one entry per CDR3 protein. The sample contains approximately 270,000 distinct CDR3 sequences, nearly 10% of which appear only once. The CDR3 is made up of 13 amino acids. The ends were cut back, 6 bases at V and 2 bases at J, with 10 bases in the middle. This receptor was identified in a human donor who donated a stem cell graft to a child with SCID. The rearrangement joins TRBV12-3 or TRBV12-4 to TRBJ1-1; weak D call: TRBD1 (5 bases). The sequenced sample was PBMCs from the stem cell graft donor, obtained from the stem cell graft. CDR3 DNA: TGTGCCAGCAGGGAACAGGAAAACACTGAAGCTTTCTTT. It is translated as CASREQENTEAFF.